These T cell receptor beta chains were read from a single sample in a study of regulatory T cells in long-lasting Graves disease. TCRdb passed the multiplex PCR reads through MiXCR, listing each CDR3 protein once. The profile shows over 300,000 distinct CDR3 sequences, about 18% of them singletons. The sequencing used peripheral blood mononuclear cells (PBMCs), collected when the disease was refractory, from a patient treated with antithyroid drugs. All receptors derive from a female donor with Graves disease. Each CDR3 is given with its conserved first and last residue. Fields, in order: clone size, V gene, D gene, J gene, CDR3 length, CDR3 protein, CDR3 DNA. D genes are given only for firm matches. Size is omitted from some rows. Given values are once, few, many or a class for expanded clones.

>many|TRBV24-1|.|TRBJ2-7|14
CATSDGDTYYEQYF
TGTGCCACCAGTGACGGGGACACCTACTACGAGCAGTACTTC
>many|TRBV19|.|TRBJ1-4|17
CASSITAGSATNEKLFF
TGTGCCAGTAGTATAACAGCAGGGTCTGCAACTAATGAAAAACTGTTTTTT
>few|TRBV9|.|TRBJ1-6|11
CASSEGVSLHF
TGTGCCAGCAGCGAGGGAGTATCCCTCCACTTT
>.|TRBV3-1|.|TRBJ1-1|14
CASSPTEQHTEAFF
TGTGCCAGCAGCCCCACCGAACAGCACACTGAAGCTTTCTTT
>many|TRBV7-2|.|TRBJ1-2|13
CASSSTGNYGYTF
TGTGCCAGCAGCTCGACAGGCAACTATGGCTACACCTTC
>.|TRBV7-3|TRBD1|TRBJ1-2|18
CASSPRGSGTGFDYGYTF
TGTGCCAGCAGCCCCAGGGGATCCGGGACAGGGTTTGACTATGGCTACACCTTC
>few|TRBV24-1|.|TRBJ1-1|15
CATSDSAGVNTEAFF
TGTGCCACCAGTGATTCGGCGGGGGTGAACACTGAAGCTTTCTTT
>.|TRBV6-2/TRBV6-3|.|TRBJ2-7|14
CASLALDGSYEQYF
TGTGCCAGCCTAGCCCTAGACGGCTCCTACGAGCAGTACTTC
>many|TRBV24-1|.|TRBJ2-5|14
CATSAQGGPGTQYF
TGTGCCACCAGTGCCCAGGGCGGGCCCGGGACCCAGTACTTC
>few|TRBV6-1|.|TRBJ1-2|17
CASSRAFSGSLPTGYTF
TGTGCCAGCAGTCGAGCTTTCTCCGGGAGCCTCCCCACCGGCTACACCTTC
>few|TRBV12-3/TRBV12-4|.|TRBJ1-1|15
CASSFDGLLNTEAFF
TGTGCCAGCAGTTTCGACGGACTTTTGAACACTGAAGCTTTCTTT
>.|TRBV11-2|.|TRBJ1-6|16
CASSTYYGSYNSSLHF
TGTGCCAGCAGTACCTATTATGGCTCCTATAATTCATCCCTCCACTTT
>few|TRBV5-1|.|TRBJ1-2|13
CASSLGGFGGYTF
TGCGCCAGCAGCTTGGGGGGGTTTGGTGGCTACACCTTC
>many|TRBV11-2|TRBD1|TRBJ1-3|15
CATTPSGGSGNTIYF
TGTGCCACCACTCCTTCAGGGGGCTCTGGAAACACCATATATTTT
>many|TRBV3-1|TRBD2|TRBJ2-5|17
CASSPTGRGARSETQYF
TGTGCCAGCAGCCCAACCGGGCGGGGGGCTCGTTCGGAGACCCAGTACTTC
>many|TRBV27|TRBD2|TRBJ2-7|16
CASSLSRLAANYEQYF
TGTGCCAGCAGTTTATCGCGGCTAGCGGCCAACTACGAGCAGTACTTC
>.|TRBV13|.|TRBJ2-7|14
CASSSRDLTYEQYF
TGTGCCAGCAGCTCCCGGGACTTAACCTACGAGCAGTACTTC
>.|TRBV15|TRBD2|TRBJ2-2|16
CATRTSGRAYTGELFF
TGTGCCACCCGGACTAGCGGGAGGGCTTATACCGGGGAGCTGTTTTTT
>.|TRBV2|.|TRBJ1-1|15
CASRVGRLLNTEASF
TGTGCCAGCAGAGTCGGACGCCTCCTGAACACTGAAGCTTCCTTT
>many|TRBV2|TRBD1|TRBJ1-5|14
CASSKGQGVQPQHF
TGTGCCAGCAGTAAGGGACAGGGGGTTCAGCCCCAGCATTTT
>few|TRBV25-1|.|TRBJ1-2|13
CASTDGPHYGYTF
TGTGCCAGCACGGACGGGCCCCACTATGGCTACACCTTC
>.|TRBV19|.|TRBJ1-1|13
CASSSQGITEAFF
TGTGCCAGTAGCTCGCAGGGTATCACTGAAGCTTTCTTT
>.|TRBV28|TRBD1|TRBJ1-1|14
CASSLRGQVKEAFF
TGTGCCAGCAGTTTAAGGGGACAGGTTAAGGAAGCTTTCTTT
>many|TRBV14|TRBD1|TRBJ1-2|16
CASSQSRDRVAYGYTF
TGTGCCAGCAGCCAGAGCCGGGACAGGGTCGCCTATGGCTACACCTTC
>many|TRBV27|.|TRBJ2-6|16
CASSFGPGGGANVLTF
TGTGCCAGCAGTTTTGGTCCTGGTGGGGGGGCCAACGTCCTGACTTTC
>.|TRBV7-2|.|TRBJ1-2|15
CASTLGPGIGYGYTF
TGTGCCAGCACCTTAGGTCCGGGAATAGGTTATGGCTACACCTTC
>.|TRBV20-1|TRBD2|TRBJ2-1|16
CSARGLAGKGYNEQFF
TGCAGTGCTCGAGGACTAGCGGGAAAAGGCTACAATGAGCAGTTCTTC
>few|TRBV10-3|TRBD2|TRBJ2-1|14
CATSGLAGTFEQFF
TGTGCCACCTCCGGACTAGCGGGAACGTTTGAGCAGTTCTTC
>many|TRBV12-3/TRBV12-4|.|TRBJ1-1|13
CASSFDRTPEAFF
TGTGCCAGCAGTTTCGACCGAACCCCTGAAGCTTTCTTT
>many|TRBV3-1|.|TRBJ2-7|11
CASSQSHEQYF
TGTGCCAGCAGCCAATCCCACGAGCAGTACTTC
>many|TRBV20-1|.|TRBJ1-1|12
CSAPGVDTEAFF
TGCAGTGCACCGGGGGTGGACACTGAAGCTTTCTTT
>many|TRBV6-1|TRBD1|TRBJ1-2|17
CASSDQTPGQGSYGYTF
TGTGCCAGCAGCGATCAGACCCCGGGACAGGGTTCCTATGGCTACACCTTC
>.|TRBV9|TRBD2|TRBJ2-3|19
CASSVAGQPSGMRTDTQYF
TGTGCCAGCAGCGTTGCCGGACAACCTAGCGGGATGCGCACAGATACGCAGTATTTT
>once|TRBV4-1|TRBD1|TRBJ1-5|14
CASGEGAKNQPQHF
TGCGCCAGCGGGGAGGGGGCAAAGAATCAGCCCCAGCATTTT
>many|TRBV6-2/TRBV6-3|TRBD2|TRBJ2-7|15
CASSWATSGSYEQYF
TGTGCCAGCAGTTGGGCGACTAGCGGGTCCTACGAGCAGTACTTC
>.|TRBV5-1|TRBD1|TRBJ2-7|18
CASSLGLGDRGLRYEQYF
TGCGCCAGCAGCTTGGGGTTAGGAGACAGGGGACTCCGCTACGAGCAGTACTTC
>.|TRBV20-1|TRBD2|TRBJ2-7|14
CSARESGRTYEQYF
TGCAGTGCTAGAGAAAGCGGGAGAACCTACGAGCAGTACTTC
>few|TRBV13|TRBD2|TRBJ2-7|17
CASSPSGSDLWGYEQYF
TGTGCCAGCAGCCCAAGCGGGAGCGACCTCTGGGGCTACGAGCAGTACTTC
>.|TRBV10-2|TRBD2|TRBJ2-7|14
CASSTTGGFYEQYF
TGCGCCAGCAGTACGACGGGGGGGTTCTACGAGCAGTACTTC
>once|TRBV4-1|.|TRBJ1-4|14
CASSQDPGDRKLFF
TGCGCCAGCAGCCAAGATCCCGGAGATAGAAAACTGTTTTTT
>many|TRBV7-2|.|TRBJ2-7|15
CASSLGVNPAYEQYF
TGTGCCAGCAGCTTAGGCGTTAACCCTGCCTACGAGCAGTACTTC
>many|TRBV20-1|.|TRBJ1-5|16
CSARDWREAGNQPQHF
TGCAGTGCTAGAGATTGGAGGGAAGCGGGCAATCAGCCCCAGCATTTT
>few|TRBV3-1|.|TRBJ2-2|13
CASKGNEAGELFF
TGTGCCAGCAAGGGGAATGAGGCCGGGGAGCTGTTTTTT
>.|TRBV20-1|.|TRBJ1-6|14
CSARAETWSSPLHF
TGCAGTGCTAGAGCGGAGACATGGTCGTCACCCCTCCACTTT
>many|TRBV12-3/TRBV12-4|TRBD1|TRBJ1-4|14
CASSRDRGQEKLFF
TGTGCCAGCAGCCGTGACAGGGGGCAGGAAAAACTGTTTTTT
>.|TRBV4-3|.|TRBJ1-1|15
CASSQESSLETEAFF
TGCGCCAGCAGCCAAGAAAGCTCCCTGGAGACTGAAGCTTTCTTT
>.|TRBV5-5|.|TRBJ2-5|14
CASSLKAGREAQYF
TGTGCCAGCAGCTTGAAGGCGGGAAGGGAGGCCCAGTACTTC
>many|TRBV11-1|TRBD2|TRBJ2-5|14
CASSFQRGEETQYF
TGTGCCAGCAGCTTCCAGCGGGGCGAAGAGACCCAGTACTTC
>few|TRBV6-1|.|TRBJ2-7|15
CATELIRPPTYEQYF
TGTGCCACCGAACTCATCAGGCCCCCTACCTACGAGCAGTACTTC
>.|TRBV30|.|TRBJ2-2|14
CAWSVRLSTGELFF
TGTGCCTGGAGTGTACGCTTAAGCACCGGGGAGCTGTTTTTT
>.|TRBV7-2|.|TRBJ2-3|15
CASSPNRYNADTQYF
TGTGCCAGCAGCCCAAATAGATACAACGCAGATACGCAGTATTTT
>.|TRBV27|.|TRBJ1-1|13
CASSLWPNTEAFF
TGTGCCAGCAGTTTATGGCCAAACACTGAAGCTTTCTTT
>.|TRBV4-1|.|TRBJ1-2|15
CASSQDPGSVYGYTF
TGCGCCAGCAGCCAAGATCCAGGGTCCGTCTATGGCTACACCTTC